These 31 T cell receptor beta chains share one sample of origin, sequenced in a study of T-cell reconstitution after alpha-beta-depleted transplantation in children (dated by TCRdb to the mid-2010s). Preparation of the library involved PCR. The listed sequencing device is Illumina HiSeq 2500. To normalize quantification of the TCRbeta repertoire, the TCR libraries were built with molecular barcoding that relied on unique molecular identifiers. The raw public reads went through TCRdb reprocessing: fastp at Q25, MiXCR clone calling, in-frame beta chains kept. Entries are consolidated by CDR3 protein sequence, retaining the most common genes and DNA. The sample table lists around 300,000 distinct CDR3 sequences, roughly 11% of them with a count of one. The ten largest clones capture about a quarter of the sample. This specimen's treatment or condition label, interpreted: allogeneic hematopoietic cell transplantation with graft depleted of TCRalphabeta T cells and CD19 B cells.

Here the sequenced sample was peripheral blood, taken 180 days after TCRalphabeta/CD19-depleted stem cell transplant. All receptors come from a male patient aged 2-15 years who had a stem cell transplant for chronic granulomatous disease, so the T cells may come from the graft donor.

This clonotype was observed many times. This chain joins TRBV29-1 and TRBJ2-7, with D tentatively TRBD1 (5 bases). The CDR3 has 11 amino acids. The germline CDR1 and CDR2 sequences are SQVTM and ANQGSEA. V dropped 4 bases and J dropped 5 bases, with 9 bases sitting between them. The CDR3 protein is CSVGQGNEQYF. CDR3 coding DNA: TGCAGCGTTGGTCAGGGTAACGAGCAGTACTTC.

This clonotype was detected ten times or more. CDR3 sequence: CASSPGANTEAFF. The CDR3 region has the DNA TGCGCCAGCAGCCCCGGGGCGAACACTGAAGCTTTCTTT. This chain links TRBV5-1 with TRBJ1-1; D is perhaps TRBD1 (5 bases). Germline lookup yields CDR1 SGHRS and CDR2 YFSETQ. The CDR3 covers 13 residues. V was pared by 4 bases and J by 1 base, with 8 bases between.

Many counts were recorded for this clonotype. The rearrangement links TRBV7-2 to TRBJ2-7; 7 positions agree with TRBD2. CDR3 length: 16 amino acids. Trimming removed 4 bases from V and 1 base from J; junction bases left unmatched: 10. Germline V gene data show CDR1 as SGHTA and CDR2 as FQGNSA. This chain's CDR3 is CASSSHRGDQSYEQYF. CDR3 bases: TGTGCCAGCAGCTCCCACCGGGGGGACCAGTCCTACGAGCAGTACTTC.

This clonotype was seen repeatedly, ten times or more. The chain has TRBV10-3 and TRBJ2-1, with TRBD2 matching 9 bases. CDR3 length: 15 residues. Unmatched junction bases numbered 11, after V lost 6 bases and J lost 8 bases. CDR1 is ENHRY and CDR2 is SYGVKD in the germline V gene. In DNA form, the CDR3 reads TGTGCCATCAGGAATGCGGGGGGGCAGATTGATGAGCAGTTCTTC. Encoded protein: CAIRNAGGQIDEQFF.

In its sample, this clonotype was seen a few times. As DNA, the CDR3 is TGTGCCTGGAGTCGGGACACTCCGCAGTATTTT. Protein product: CAWSRDTPQYF. J is TRBJ2-3 and V is TRBV30, with D possibly TRBD1 on 6 matching bases. V gave up 2 bases and J gave up 10 bases, with 10 bases separating them. The CDR3 is made up of 11 amino acids. Germline CDR1 GTSNPN, CDR2 SVGIG (reference sequence).

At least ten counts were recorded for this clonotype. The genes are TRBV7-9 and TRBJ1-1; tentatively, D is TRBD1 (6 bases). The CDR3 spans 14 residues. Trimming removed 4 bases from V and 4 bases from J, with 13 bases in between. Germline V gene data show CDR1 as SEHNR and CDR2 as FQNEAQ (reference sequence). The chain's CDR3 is CASSSDRSPTEAFF. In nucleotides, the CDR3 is TGTGCCAGCAGCTCAGACAGGAGTCCCACTGAAGCTTTCTTT. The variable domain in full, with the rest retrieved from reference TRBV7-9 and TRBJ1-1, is DTGVSQNPRHKITKRGQNVTFRCDPISEHNRLYWYRQTLGQGPEFLTYFQNEAQLEKSRLLSDRFSAERPKGSFSTLEIQRTEQGDSAMYLCASSSDRSPTEAFFGQGTRLTVV.

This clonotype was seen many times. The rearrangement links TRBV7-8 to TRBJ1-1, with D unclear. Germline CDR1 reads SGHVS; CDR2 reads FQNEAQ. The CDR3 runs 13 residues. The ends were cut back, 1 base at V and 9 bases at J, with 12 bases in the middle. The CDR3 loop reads CASSLGGSPKAFF. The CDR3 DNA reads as TGTGCCAGCAGCTTAGGCGGCAGTCCGAAAGCTTTCTTT.

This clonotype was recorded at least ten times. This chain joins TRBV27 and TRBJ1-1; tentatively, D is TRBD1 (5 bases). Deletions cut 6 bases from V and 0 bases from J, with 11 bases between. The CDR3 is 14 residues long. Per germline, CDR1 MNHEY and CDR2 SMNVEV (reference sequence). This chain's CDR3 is CASRSWGLNTEAFF. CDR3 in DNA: TGTGCCAGCAGAAGTTGGGGCTTGAACACTGAAGCTTTCTTT.

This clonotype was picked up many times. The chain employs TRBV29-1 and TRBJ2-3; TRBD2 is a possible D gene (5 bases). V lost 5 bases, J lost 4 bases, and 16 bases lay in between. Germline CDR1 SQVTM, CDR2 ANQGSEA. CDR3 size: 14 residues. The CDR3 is CSVLRGIGADTQYF. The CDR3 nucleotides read TGCAGCGTTCTTAGAGGGATAGGCGCAGATACGCAGTATTTT.

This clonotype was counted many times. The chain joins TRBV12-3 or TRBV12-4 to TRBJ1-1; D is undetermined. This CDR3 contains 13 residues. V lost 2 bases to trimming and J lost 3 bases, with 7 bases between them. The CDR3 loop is CASSLSPHTEAFF. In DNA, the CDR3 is TGTGCCAGCAGTTTATCCCCTCACACTGAAGCTTTCTTT.

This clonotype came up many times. The CDR3: CSARPGQGKNIQYF. The CDR3 DNA reads as TGCAGTGCTAGACCCGGACAGGGGAAGAACATTCAGTACTTC. This sequence joins TRBV20-1 and TRBJ2-4, with 9 bases aligning to TRBD1. The junction had 6 bases not matched to a gene; V was cut back by 2 bases and J by 7 bases. This CDR3 has 14 amino acids. From germline, CDR1 is DFQATT and CDR2 SNEGSKA (reference sequence).

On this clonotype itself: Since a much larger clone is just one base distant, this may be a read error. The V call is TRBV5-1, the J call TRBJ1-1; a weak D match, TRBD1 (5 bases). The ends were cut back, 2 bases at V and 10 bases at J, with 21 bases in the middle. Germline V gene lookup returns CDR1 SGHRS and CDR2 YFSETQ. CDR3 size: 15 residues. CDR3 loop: CASSFNRVGGRAAFF. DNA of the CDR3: TGCGCCAGCAGCTTCAACCGGGTCGGGGGACGTGCAGCTTTCTTT. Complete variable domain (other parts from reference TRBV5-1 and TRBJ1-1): KAGVTQTPRYLIKTRGQQVTLSCSPISGHRSVSWYQQTPGQGLQFLFEYFSETQRNKGNFPGRFSGRQFSNSRSEMNVSTLELGDSALYLCASSFNRVGGRAAFFGQGTRLTVV.

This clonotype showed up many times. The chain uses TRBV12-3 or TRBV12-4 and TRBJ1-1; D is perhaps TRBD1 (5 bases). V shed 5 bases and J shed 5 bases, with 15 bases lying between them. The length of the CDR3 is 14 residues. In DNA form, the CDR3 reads TGTGCCAGCAGTCTCAGGGAATGGGGGACTGAAGCTTTCTTT. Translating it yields CASSLREWGTEAFF.

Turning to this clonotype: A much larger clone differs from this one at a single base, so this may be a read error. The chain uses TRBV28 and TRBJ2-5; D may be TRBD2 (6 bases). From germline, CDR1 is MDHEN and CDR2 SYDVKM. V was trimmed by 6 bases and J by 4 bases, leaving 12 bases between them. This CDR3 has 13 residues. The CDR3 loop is CASRLGGTETQYF. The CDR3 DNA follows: TGTGCCAGCAGACTCGGGGGAACAGAGACCCAGTACTTC.

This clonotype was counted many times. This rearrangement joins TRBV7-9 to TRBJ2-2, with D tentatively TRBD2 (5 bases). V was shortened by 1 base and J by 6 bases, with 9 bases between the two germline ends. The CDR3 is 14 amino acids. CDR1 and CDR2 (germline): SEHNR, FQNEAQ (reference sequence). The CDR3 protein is CASSLVGAAGELFF. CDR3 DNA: TGTGCCAGCAGCTTAGTGGGAGCCGCCGGGGAGCTGTTTTTT. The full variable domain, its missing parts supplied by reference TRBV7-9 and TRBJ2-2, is DTGVSQNPRHKITKRGQNVTFRCDPISEHNRLYWYRQTLGQGPEFLTYFQNEAQLEKSRLLSDRFSAERPKGSFSTLEIQRTEQGDSAMYLCASSLVGAAGELFFGEGSRLTVL.

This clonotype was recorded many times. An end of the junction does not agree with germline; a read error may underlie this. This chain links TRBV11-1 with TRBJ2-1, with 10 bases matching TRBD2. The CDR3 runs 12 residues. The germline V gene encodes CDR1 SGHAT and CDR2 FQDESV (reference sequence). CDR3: CARETSGNGQFF. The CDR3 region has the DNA TGTGCCAGGGAAACTAGCGGGAATGGGCAGTTCTTC.

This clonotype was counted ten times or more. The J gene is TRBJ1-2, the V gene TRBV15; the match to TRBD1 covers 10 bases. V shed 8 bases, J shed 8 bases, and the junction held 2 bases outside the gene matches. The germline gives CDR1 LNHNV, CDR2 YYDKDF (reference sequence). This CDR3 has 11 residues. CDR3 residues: CATGQGDGYTF. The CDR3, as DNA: TGTGCCACCGGACAGGGGGACGGCTACACCTTC.

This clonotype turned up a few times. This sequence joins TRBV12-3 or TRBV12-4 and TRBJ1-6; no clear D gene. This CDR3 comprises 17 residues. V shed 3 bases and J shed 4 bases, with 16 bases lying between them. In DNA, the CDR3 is TGTGCCAGCAGTTTTCGTCAGATTGAATTTTATAATTCACCCCTCCACTTT. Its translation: CASSFRQIEFYNSPLHF.

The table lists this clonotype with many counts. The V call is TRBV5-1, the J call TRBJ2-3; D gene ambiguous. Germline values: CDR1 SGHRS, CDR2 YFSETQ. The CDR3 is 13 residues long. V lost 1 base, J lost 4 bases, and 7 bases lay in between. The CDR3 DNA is TGCGCCAGCAGCTTGAAGGATCCAGATACGCAGTATTTT. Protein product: CASSLKDPDTQYF.

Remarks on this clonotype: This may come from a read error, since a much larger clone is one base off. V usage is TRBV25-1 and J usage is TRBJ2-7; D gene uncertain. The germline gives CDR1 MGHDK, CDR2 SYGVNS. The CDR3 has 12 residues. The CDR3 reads CASSENYYELYF. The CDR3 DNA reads TGTGCCAGCAGTGAGAACTACTACGAGCTGTACTTC.

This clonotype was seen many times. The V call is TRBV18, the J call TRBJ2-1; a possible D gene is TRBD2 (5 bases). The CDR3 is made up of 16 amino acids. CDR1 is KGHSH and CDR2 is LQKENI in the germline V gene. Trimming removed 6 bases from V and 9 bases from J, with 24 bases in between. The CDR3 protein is CASSLIAGPISGEQFF. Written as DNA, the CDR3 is TGTGCCAGCTCCCTTATCGCGGGTCCCATCAGCGGTGAGCAGTTCTTC. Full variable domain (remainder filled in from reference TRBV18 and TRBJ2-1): NAGVMQNPRHLVRRRGQEARLRCSPMKGHSHVYWYRQLPEEGLKFMVYLQKENIIDESGMPKERFSAEFPKEGPSILRIQQVVRGDSAAYFCASSLIAGPISGEQFFGPGTRLTVL.

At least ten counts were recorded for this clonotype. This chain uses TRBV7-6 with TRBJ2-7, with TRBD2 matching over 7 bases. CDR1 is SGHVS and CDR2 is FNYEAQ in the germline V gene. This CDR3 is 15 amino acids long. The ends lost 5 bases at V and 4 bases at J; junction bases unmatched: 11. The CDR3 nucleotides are TGTGCCAGCAGCCACGCCCCTAGCGGACTTTACGAGCAGTACTTC. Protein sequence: CASSHAPSGLYEQYF.

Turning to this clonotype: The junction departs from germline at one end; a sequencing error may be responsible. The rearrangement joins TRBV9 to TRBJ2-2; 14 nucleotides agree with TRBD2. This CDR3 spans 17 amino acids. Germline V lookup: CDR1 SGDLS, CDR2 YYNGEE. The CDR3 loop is CACSVRLAGGSTGDLFF. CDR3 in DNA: TGTGCCTGCAGCGTCCGACTAGCGGGAGGGAGCACCGGGGACCTGTTTTTT.

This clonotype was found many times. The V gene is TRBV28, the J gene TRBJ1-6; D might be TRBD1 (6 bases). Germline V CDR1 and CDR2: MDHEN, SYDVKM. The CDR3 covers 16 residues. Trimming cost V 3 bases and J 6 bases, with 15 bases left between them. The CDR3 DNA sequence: TGTGCCAGCAGTTTTTCAGGGGACGGTCGTAATTCACCCCTCCACTTT. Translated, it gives CASSFSGDGRNSPLHF.

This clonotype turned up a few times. CDR3: CASSPPGLAGESYEQYF. The CDR3, as DNA: TGTGCCAGCTCACCACCAGGACTAGCGGGAGAGTCCTACGAGCAGTACTTC. The chain recombines TRBV18 with TRBJ2-7, with 13 positions matching TRBD2. CDR1 is KGHSH and CDR2 is LQKENI in the germline V gene. The CDR3 has 17 residues. V lost 0 bases to trimming and J lost 1 base; unmatched junction nucleotides: 3.

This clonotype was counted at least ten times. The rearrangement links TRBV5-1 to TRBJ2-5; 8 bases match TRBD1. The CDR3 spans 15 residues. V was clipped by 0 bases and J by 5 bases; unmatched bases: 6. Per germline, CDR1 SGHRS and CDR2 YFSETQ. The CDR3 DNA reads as TGCGCCAGCAGCTTGGCCCCAGGGGGCGGTGAGACCCAGTACTTC. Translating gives CASSLAPGGGETQYF.

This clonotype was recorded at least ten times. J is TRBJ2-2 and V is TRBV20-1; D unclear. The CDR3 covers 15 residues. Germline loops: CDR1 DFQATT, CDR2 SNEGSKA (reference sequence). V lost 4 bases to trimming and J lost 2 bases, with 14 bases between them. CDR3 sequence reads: CSAIGLARNTGELFF. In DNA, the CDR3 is TGCAGTGCTATCGGTCTGGCCCGCAACACCGGGGAGCTGTTTTTT.

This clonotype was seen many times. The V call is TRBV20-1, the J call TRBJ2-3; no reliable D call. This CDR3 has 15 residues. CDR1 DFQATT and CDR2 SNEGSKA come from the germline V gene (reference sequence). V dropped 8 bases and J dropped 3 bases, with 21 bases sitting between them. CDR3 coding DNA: TGCAGTTCTAAAGGATACGGAATCGGTACAGATACGCAGTATTTT. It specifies CSSKGYGIGTDTQYF.

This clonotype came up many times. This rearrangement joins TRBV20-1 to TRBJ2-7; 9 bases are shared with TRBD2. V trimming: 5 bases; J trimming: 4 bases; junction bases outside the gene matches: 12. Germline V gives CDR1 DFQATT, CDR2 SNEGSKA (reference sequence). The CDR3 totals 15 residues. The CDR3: CSAQPTSGELYEQYF. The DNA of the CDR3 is TGCAGTGCTCAACCGACTAGCGGAGAGCTATACGAGCAGTACTTC.

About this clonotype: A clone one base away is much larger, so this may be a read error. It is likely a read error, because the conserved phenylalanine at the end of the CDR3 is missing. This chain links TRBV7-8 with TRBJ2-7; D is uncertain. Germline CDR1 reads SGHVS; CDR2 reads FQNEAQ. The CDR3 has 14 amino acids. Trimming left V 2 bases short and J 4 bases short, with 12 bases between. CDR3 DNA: TGTGCCAGCAGCTTAAACCCATTTCTATACGAGCAGTACTTA. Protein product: CASSLNPFLYEQYL.

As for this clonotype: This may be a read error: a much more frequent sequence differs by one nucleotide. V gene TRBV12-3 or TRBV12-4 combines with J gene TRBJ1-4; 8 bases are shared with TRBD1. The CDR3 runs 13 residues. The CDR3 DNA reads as TGTGCCAACAGTGCCTCACAGGGGGAGAAACTGTTTTTT. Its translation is CANSASQGEKLFF.